A single T cell receptor (beta chain) is shown here with its context. The antigen is unknown. TCRdb processed the RT-PCR reads anew with MiXCR; each CDR3 protein has one entry. This repertoire shows about 780,000 distinct CDR3 sequences, about a fifth found once; its top ten account for roughly 10%. This sample stems from a study of response to subunit inactivated influenza vaccine. The junction had 13 bases not matched to a gene; V was cut back by 1 base and J by 2 bases. CDR3 length: 18 residues. In germline, CDR1 is SGHAT, CDR2 FQDESV (reference sequence). Whole-study results and caveats: Authors suggested few new T cells are recruited by each seasonal influenza vaccination.

The chain carries TRBV11-1 and TRBJ2-5; 7 nucleotides align to TRBD2. The TCR was taken from a man aged 45-60 years who received an inactivated influenza vaccine. Sample: PBMCs from blood, taken less than 6 days after vaccination. This chain's CDR3 is CASSLVGAGHPLQETQYF. The CDR3 region has the DNA TGTGCCAGCAGCTTAGTTGGAGCGGGGCACCCTCTTCAAGAGACCCAGTACTTC.